These T cell receptor beta chains were read from a single sample in a study of shared clonotypes between healthy human individuals. Only in-frame clones appear in the TCRdb table, and some are missing; sequencing was by immunoSEQ multiplex PCR. Of some 1,900,000 clones in the sample, approximately 95% were seen once. The specimen was naive CD8+ T cells sorted from blood. The origin of the receptors is a man aged 18-30 years in good health. Each CDR3 is given without its conserved first and last residue.

TRBV7-8	ASSLPGTYEQY
TRBV5-8	ASSWITEDTGELF
TRBV27	ASSLSKGPLRGYT
TRBV4-3	ASSQNGLAGGPSNEQF
TRBV2	ASSEVAGGRYEQY
TRBV18	ASSPPETSGDEQY
TRBV27	ASSLLDPTNEQF
TRBV6-6	ASSYSGLAGYNEQF
TRBV6-5	ASSYGTGVLGEQY
TRBV4-1	ASSPQGNTGELF
TRBV11-2	ASSLVGFNTEAF
TRBV19	ASKNPSSWGGMNTEAF
TRBV9	ASSVASEQF
TRBV2	ASRPASGYEQY
TRBV27	ASSLLVGTGVNEQY
TRBV28	ASSIHRGSTNEKLF
TRBV7-9	ASSPPRPAYTEAF
TRBV28	ASSSGLGQETQY
TRBV7-9	ASSRHRENTGELF
TRBV13	ASSLDRIYGYT
TRBV2	ASSERGPEGNQPQH
TRBV4-1	ASSQHVGGYSYEQY
TRBV7-6	ASSSGGNYGYT
TRBV10-1	ASSEGAWAEQF
TRBV27	ASSGTRGRNYGYT
TRBV30	AWSLGGNTEAF
TRBV18	ASSRRTGGGNQPQH
TRBV30	AWHEGNEKLF
TRBV29-1	SVEVRGNEQF
TRBV10-2	ASSGDTIYEQY
TRBV7-9	ASSLGGYGYT
TRBV5-6	ASSWGDTEAF
TRBV5-3	ASTWGRMGTEAF
TRBV30	AWSVGAWDGYT
TRBV4-3	ASSQPMRVGNTGELF
TRBV11-2	ASSIPGTPPNYGYT
TRBV4-1	ASSQQGHYEQY
TRBV11-2	ASSRDAKRGQPQH
TRBV4-3	ASSQGGGQPQH
TRBV20-1	IGSLNTEAF